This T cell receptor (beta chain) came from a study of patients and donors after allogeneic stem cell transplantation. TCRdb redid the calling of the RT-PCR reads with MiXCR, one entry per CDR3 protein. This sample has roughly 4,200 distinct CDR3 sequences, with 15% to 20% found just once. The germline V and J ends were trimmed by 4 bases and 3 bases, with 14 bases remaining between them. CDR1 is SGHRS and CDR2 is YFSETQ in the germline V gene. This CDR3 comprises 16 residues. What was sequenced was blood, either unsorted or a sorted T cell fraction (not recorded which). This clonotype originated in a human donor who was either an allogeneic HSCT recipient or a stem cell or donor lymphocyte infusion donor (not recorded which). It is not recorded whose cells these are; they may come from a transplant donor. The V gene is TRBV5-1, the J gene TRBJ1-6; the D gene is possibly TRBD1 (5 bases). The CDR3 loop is CASSPRLGGYNSPLHF. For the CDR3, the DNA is TGCGCCAGCAGCCCTCGCCTTGGGGGCTATAATTCACCCCTCCACTTT.